This TCR beta chain was captured by sequencing in a study of blood T cell repertoires in COVID-19. For the study at large: There were acute and convalescent COVID-19 samples, and they came from the United States, Italy and Spain. In each case, the material was cDNA or gDNA derived from T cells, B-cell-depleted T cells, or PBMCs.

As processed by the authors: Estimation of nucleated cell counts was performed using reference gene primer amplification. This table comes from immunoSEQ multiplex PCR, and its TCRdb copy is limited to in-frame clones, with some not included. V and J calls and clone size are given by that table; D and trimming were obtained from the DNA. The data contain 100,000 to 150,000 clones, 79% of them singletons. The receptor was isolated from a man in his forties or fifties with active or convalescent COVID-19. The source material was peripheral blood.

The CDR3 protein is CASRSSGGVNTEAFF. DNA for the CDR3: TGTGCCAGCAGAAGCTCCGGGGGGGTGAACACTGAAGCTTTCTTT. The chain links TRBV6-5 to TRBJ1-1; weak D call: TRBD1 (5 bases). CDR1 and CDR2 (germline): MNHEY, SVGAGI. CDR3 size: 15 residues. V lost 6 bases to trimming and J lost 0 bases, with 14 bases between them.